This T cell receptor (beta chain) stems from a study of OX40 agonist ivuxolimab in advanced cancers. CDR1 and CDR2 from the germline V gene are SGHAT and FQNNGV. CDR3 size: 13 residues. V was cut by 4 bases and J by 3 bases, with 7 bases left in between. Measured with immunoSEQ multiplex PCR; TCRdb has only the in-frame clones, and not every one. The sample carries approximately 35,000 clones, around four fifths recorded once. Worth noting for this clone: No antigen is known for it.

Study-level points and caveats: Averaged across samples, CD8+ T cells carried more expanded clones than CD4+ did. The CD4+ and CD8+ T cells in the blood had expanded clonally by week 6 at 0.1 to 3.0 mg/kg. Partly responding patients at 0.1-3.0 mg/kg showed some of the smallest clonal expansion. Normalized expansion of T-cell clones was also low for some nonresponders.

This sequence originates from an adult with an advanced solid tumor such as melanoma, head and neck, liver or kidney cancer. The V call is TRBV11-2, the J call TRBJ1-3, with D unresolved. This material consisted of CD4+ or CD8+ T cells sorted from blood, taken in a trial of the OX40 agonist ivuxolimab. In DNA form, the CDR3 reads TGTGCCAGCAGCTATCGTGGTGGAAACACCATATATTTT. This translates into CASSYRGGNTIYF.